The 29 T cell receptor beta chains below were found in one sample sequenced in a study of T-cell reconstitution after alpha-beta-depleted transplantation in children. Unique molecular identifiers were incorporated into the prepared TCRbeta library. TCRdb independently ran MiXCR on the PCR reads; one entry per CDR3 protein. Among some 200,000 distinct CDR3 sequences listed, approximately 9.8% were seen once. The sample was PBMCs from the stem cell graft donor, taken from the stem cell graft. Every receptor here comes from a human donor who donated a stem cell graft to a child with SCID.

Ten or more counts support this clonotype. The gene calls are TRBV7-2 and TRBJ2-5, with 7 bases fitting TRBD1. Losses at the gene ends were 2 bases for V and 4 bases for J; bases not matched to a gene: 7. CDR1 and CDR2 from the germline V gene are SGHTA and FQGNSA. The CDR3 sequence is 15 residues long. CDR3 amino acids: CASSLTGVEGETQYF. In DNA, the CDR3 is TGTGCCAGCAGCTTAACAGGGGTAGAGGGAGAGACCCAGTACTTC. Full variable domain (rest looked up from reference TRBV7-2 and TRBJ2-5): GAGVSQSPSNKVTEKGKDVELRCDPISGHTALYWYRQSLGQGLEFLIYFQGNSAPDKSGLPSDRFSAERTGGSVSTLTIQRTQQEDSAVYLCASSLTGVEGETQYFGPGTRLLVL.

This clonotype was recorded many times. V and J are TRBV12-3 or TRBV12-4 and TRBJ1-5; 7 bases fit TRBD1. This CDR3 contains 14 residues. The J segment lost 7 bases and the V segment lost 5 bases, leaving 8 bases of the junction unmatched. The CDR3 region is CASSQDRVGQPQHF. In DNA, the CDR3 is TGTGCCAGCAGTCAAGACAGGGTGGGGCAGCCCCAGCATTTT.

There are many counts of this clonotype. This chain connects TRBV20-1 to TRBJ2-1; a weak D match, TRBD1 (6 bases). Trimming pared 3 bases from V and 8 bases from J, leaving 17 bases between. Germline CDR1 and CDR2: DFQATT and SNEGSKA (reference sequence). The CDR3 is made up of 14 amino acids. CDR3 sequence: CSASRQGKGDEQFF. CDR3 bases: TGCAGTGCTAGTAGGCAGGGGAAAGGGGATGAGCAGTTCTTC.

At least ten counts were recorded for this clonotype. This chain joins TRBV7-9 and TRBJ1-2; TRBD1 might be the D (5 bases). The V gene's germline CDR1 is SEHNR and CDR2 FQNEAQ (reference sequence). The V and J ends lost 2 bases and 5 bases respectively, with 12 bases between them. CDR3 length equals 14 residues. The chain's CDR3 is CASSLSAGHYGYTF. CDR3 in DNA: TGTGCCAGCAGCTTATCGGCAGGGCATTATGGCTACACCTTC.

This clonotype has at least ten counts. The genes are TRBV7-9 and TRBJ1-4; D is possibly TRBD1 (6 bases). Trimming took off 1 base at V and 4 bases at J, with 13 bases between the two ends. CDR3 size: 16 residues. Germline V lookup: CDR1 SEHNR, CDR2 FQNEAQ (reference sequence). CDR3 in amino acids: CASSLGTGPVNEKLFF. CDR3 DNA: TGTGCCAGCAGCTTAGGTACAGGGCCAGTTAATGAAAAACTGTTTTTT. The whole variable domain, remainder taken from reference TRBV7-9 and TRBJ1-4, is DTGVSQNPRHKITKRGQNVTFRCDPISEHNRLYWYRQTLGQGPEFLTYFQNEAQLEKSRLLSDRFSAERPKGSFSTLEIQRTEQGDSAMYLCASSLGTGPVNEKLFFGSGTQLSVL.

This clonotype was detected many times. The genes are TRBV15 and TRBJ1-1, with 7 bases identical to TRBD1. V was pared by 2 bases and J by 4 bases, with 1 base of the junction left unmatched. This CDR3 is 13 amino acids long. Germline V gene lookup returns CDR1 LNHNV and CDR2 YYDKDF (reference sequence). The CDR3 sequence: CATSRKGATEAFF. In nucleotides, the CDR3 is TGTGCCACCAGCAGAAAGGGGGCCACTGAAGCTTTCTTT. The complete variable domain, with remaining parts taken from reference TRBV15 and TRBJ1-1, reads DAMVIQNPRYQVTQFGKPVTLSCSQTLNHNVMYWYQQKSSQAPKLLFHYYDKDFNNEADTPDNFQSRRPNTSFCFLDIRSPGLGDTAMYLCATSRKGATEAFFGQGTRLTVV.

This clonotype has ten or more counts. The chain combines TRBV5-5 with TRBJ2-7; possible D gene TRBD1, 5 bases. V was clipped by 4 bases and J by 0 bases, with 23 bases between them. The germline gives CDR1 SGHKS, CDR2 YYEKEE (reference sequence). CDR3 length equals 18 residues. The CDR3 DNA sequence: TGTGCCAGCAGCCCAGGGTCTGCCTTCTTTGAGAGCTCCTACGAGCAGTACTTC. Its translation is CASSPGSAFFESSYEQYF.

This clonotype was counted ten times or more. V and J are TRBV20-1 and TRBJ2-1; 9 nucleotides line up with TRBD1. The CDR3 extends over 16 amino acids. The germline gives CDR1 DFQATT, CDR2 SNEGSKA (reference sequence). V lost 6 bases, J lost 0 bases, and 9 bases stayed unmatched. The CDR3 bases are TGCAGTGCATATAGAACAGGGGGCGGCTCCTACAATGAGCAGTTCTTC. Protein product: CSAYRTGGGSYNEQFF.

This clonotype came up many times. The V gene is TRBV5-1, the J gene TRBJ1-4, with 7 bases fitting TRBD1. Germline V gives CDR1 SGHRS, CDR2 YFSETQ. Trimming removed 2 bases from V and 8 bases from J; junction bases left unmatched: 6. This CDR3 has 14 amino acids. The CDR3 is CASSFVTGQEKLFF. CDR3 nucleotides: TGCGCCAGCAGCTTTGTGACAGGGCAGGAAAAACTGTTTTTT.

The chain is built from TRBV7-9 and TRBJ2-7, with a tentative D call TRBD1 (7 bases). The germline gives CDR1 SEHNR, CDR2 FQNEAQ (reference sequence). CDR3 length: 16 amino acids. V was trimmed by 4 bases and J by 2 bases, leaving 18 bases between them. CDR3 sequence: CASSSILRGVTYEQYF. In nucleotides, the CDR3 is TGTGCCAGCAGCTCAATCCTCAGGGGGGTCACCTACGAGCAGTACTTC.

This clonotype was found many times. This chain links TRBV20-1 with TRBJ2-7; TRBD1 matches at 8 bases. The V and J ends lost 8 bases and 3 bases, in that order; junction bases with no gene match: 3. The CDR3 is made up of 11 amino acids. Germline V CDR1 and CDR2: DFQATT, SNEGSKA (reference sequence). Here the CDR3 reads CSTDRVYEQYF. Written as DNA, the CDR3 is TGCAGTACGGACAGGGTCTACGAGCAGTACTTC.

This clonotype showed up many times. This rearrangement joins TRBV7-2 to TRBJ1-6, with D tentatively TRBD1 (6 bases). The CDR3 totals 16 residues. CDR1 and CDR2 (germline): SGHTA, FQGNSA. V lost 4 bases and J lost 9, with 19 bases in between. This chain's CDR3 is CASSYLPGGGFSPLHF. The CDR3 DNA follows: TGTGCCAGCAGCTACCTCCCCGGGGGCGGTTTTTCACCCCTCCACTTT.

V and J are TRBV2 and TRBJ1-6; TRBD1 agrees at 10 bases. This CDR3 has 15 amino acids. The J segment lost 5 bases and the V segment lost 6 bases, leaving 4 bases of the junction unmatched. CDR1 is SNHLY, CDR2 FYNNEI, per germline. This CDR3 reads CASSGQGVDNSPLHF. Written as DNA, the CDR3 is TGTGCCAGCAGCGGACAGGGGGTCGATAATTCACCCCTCCACTTT. The full variable domain, its missing parts supplied by reference TRBV2 and TRBJ1-6, is EPEVTQTPSHQVTQMGQEVILRCVPISNHLYFYWYRQILGQKVEFLVSFYNNEISEKSEIFDDQFSVERPDGSNFTLKIRSTKLEDSAMYFCASSGQGVDNSPLHFGNGTRLTVT.

The V and J genes are TRBV5-1 and TRBJ2-7; 12 positions match TRBD1. Germline loops: CDR1 SGHRS, CDR2 YFSETQ. Trimming removed 4 bases from V and 5 bases from J; junction bases left unmatched: 13. The length of the CDR3 is 17 residues. CDR3 protein: CASSPNPSGQGAHEQYF. The CDR3 DNA sequence: TGCGCCAGCAGCCCTAACCCCTCGGGACAGGGGGCCCACGAGCAGTACTTC.

This clonotype was recorded at least ten times. The chain employs TRBV12-5 and TRBJ2-3, with 9 positions matching TRBD2. The CDR3 is made up of 17 amino acids. Germline V gene data show CDR1 as LGHNT and CDR2 as FRNRAP. V dropped 0 bases and J dropped 2; count of bases not matched to a gene: 6. In DNA form, the CDR3 reads TGTGCTAGTGGTTTGGTAGGGGTAGCGGGGGACACAGATACGCAGTATTTT. Encoded protein: CASGLVGVAGDTDTQYF.

This clonotype was recorded many times. The chain links TRBV12-3 or TRBV12-4 to TRBJ2-3, with 9 bases that match TRBD2. The CDR3 is made up of 16 amino acids. The V gene end was trimmed by 2 bases and the J gene end by 0 bases; junction bases not matched to a gene: 3. CDR3 nucleotide sequence: TGTGCCAGCAGTTTAAGGCGGGGGGGCAGCACAGATACGCAGTATTTT. It translates to CASSLRRGGSTDTQYF.

This clonotype was seen at least ten times. The V call is TRBV12-3 or TRBV12-4, the J call TRBJ1-6; the D is unclear. Trimming pared 6 bases from V and 7 bases from J, leaving 13 bases between. The CDR3 spans 14 residues. CDR3 sequence reads: CASSRGSGNSPLHF. CDR3 coding DNA: TGTGCCAGCAGCCGTGGATCTGGGAATTCACCCCTCCACTTT.

This clonotype was seen a few times. The chain has TRBV12-3 or TRBV12-4 and TRBJ1-1; 8 nucleotides match TRBD1. CDR3 length equals 13 residues. The ends lost 5 bases at V and 10 bases at J; junction bases unmatched: 9. The chain's CDR3 is CASSPDRGERAFF. The CDR3 nucleotides read TGTGCCAGCAGTCCAGACAGGGGAGAACGAGCTTTCTTT.

This clonotype was counted many times. The gene calls are TRBV20-1 and TRBJ1-3; no clear D gene. The CDR3 runs to 12 residues. V lost 2 bases and J 8 bases, leaving 10 bases between the germline ends. Looked up from germline, CDR1 is DFQATT and CDR2 is SNEGSKA (reference sequence). The CDR3 loop is CSARSFGDTIYF. The DNA for the CDR3 is TGCAGTGCTAGAAGTTTTGGGGACACCATATATTTT.

This clonotype was seen ten or more times. V is TRBV6-5 and J is TRBJ2-7; 12 bases map to TRBD2. CDR3 length equals 16 residues. Germline CDR1 is MNHEY and CDR2 is SVGAGI. The junction had 6 bases not matched to a gene; V was cut back by 2 bases and J by 4 bases. DNA for the CDR3: TGTGCCAGCAGTTACAAGCTAGCGGGGGGGTTTTACGAGCAGTACTTC. It yields the protein CASSYKLAGGFYEQYF.

In this sample, this clonotype turned up a few times. CDR3: CAISEFGRPRGDEQFF. CDR3 coding DNA: TGTGCCATCAGTGAGTTTGGACGGCCCCGGGGCGATGAGCAGTTCTTC. The chain is built from TRBV10-3 and TRBJ2-1, with D perhaps given as TRBD1 or TRBD2 (5 bases each). There are 16 residues in the CDR3. Per germline, CDR1 ENHRY and CDR2 SYGVKD. Trimming cost V 1 base and J 8 bases, with 18 bases left between them.

This clonotype showed up many times. The chain has TRBV5-1 and TRBJ1-1, with D uncertain. V was pared by 1 base and J by 11 bases, with 18 bases between. The germline CDR1 and CDR2 sequences are SGHRS and YFSETQ. The CDR3 contains 14 residues. The CDR3 DNA reads TGCGCCAGCAGCTTGACCAACCCGGGAGGAGGGGCTTTCTTT. This translates into CASSLTNPGGGAFF.

This clonotype was counted at least ten times. This chain links TRBV7-9 with TRBJ1-6; 9 bases map to TRBD1. V gave up 2 bases and J gave up 10 bases; unmatched junction bases: 15. This CDR3 contains 18 residues. The germline V gene has CDR1 SEHNR and CDR2 FQNEAQ (reference sequence). CDR3 bases: TGTGCCAGCAGCTTAAGGTGGACAGGGGACGCCACCGCATCACCCCTCCACTTT. Translated, it gives CASSLRWTGDATASPLHF. Full variable domain (missing parts from reference TRBV7-9 and TRBJ1-6): DTGVSQNPRHKITKRGQNVTFRCDPISEHNRLYWYRQTLGQGPEFLTYFQNEAQLEKSRLLSDRFSAERPKGSFSTLEIQRTEQGDSAMYLCASSLRWTGDATASPLHFGNGTRLTVT.

This clonotype was found many times. This chain uses TRBV20-1 with TRBJ2-4; 8 bases are a match to TRBD1. CDR1 is DFQATT, CDR2 SNEGSKA, per germline (reference sequence). Unmatched junction bases numbered 8, after V lost 1 base and J lost 0 bases. CDR3 length: 17 amino acids. CDR3 sequence reads: CSARGIRGREAKNIQYF. DNA of the CDR3: TGCAGTGCTAGAGGCATCAGGGGGCGCGAAGCCAAAAACATTCAGTACTTC.

V and J are TRBV5-1 and TRBJ1-1, with D unclear. The CDR3 contains 14 residues. V lost 0 bases and J lost 1, with 7 bases in between. CDR1 is SGHRS, CDR2 YFSETQ, per germline. This chain's CDR3 is CASSLVSGNTEAFF. CDR3 DNA: TGCGCCAGCAGCTTGGTTTCAGGGAACACTGAAGCTTTCTTT.

This clonotype was seen repeatedly, ten times or more. CDR3 amino acids: CASSQDPAGGYEQYF. The CDR3 region has the DNA TGTGCCAGCAGCCAAGATCCCGCGGGGGGCTACGAGCAGTACTTC. The gene calls are TRBV4-2 and TRBJ2-7, with 8 positions matching TRBD2. Germline V gives CDR1 LGHNA, CDR2 YNFKEQ. The CDR3 length is 15 residues. V was pared by 0 bases and J by 3 bases, with 4 bases of the junction left unmatched.

This clonotype was seen only a few times. The gene calls are TRBV12-3 or TRBV12-4 and TRBJ2-1; 7 nucleotides agree with TRBD1. V dropped 6 bases and J dropped 0; count of bases not matched to a gene: 14. The CDR3 spans 18 residues. The CDR3 region has the DNA TGTGCCAGCAGCCCCCCGAGACTGACAGGGCGCTCCTACAATGAGCAGTTCTTC. It specifies CASSPPRLTGRSYNEQFF.

The sample holds one count of this clonotype. Mismatch with germline at one junction end may stem from a read error. The V gene is TRBV12-3 or TRBV12-4, the J gene TRBJ2-2; perhaps TRBD2 as D (5 bases). The CDR3 covers 14 residues. This CDR3 is CASILSSRTGELYF. The CDR3 coding sequence is TGTGCCAGCATCTTATCAAGCAGAACCGGGGAGCTGTATTTT.

The sample holds many counts of this clonotype. The gene calls are TRBV9 and TRBJ2-2, with TRBD2 matching 7 bases. The CDR3 runs to 16 residues. Germline CDR1 is SGDLS and CDR2 is YYNGEE. The trim removed 0 bases at V and 2 bases at J, leaving 4 bases unmatched. The DNA for the CDR3 is TGTGCCAGCAGCGTAGCTGGGACTACCAACACCGGGGAGCTGTTTTTT. It specifies CASSVAGTTNTGELFF. The whole variable domain, remainder taken from reference TRBV9 and TRBJ2-2, is DSGVTQTPKHLITATGQRVTLRCSPRSGDLSVYWYQQSLDQGLQFLIQYYNGEERAKGNILERFSAQQFPDLHSELNLSSLELGDSALYFCASSVAGTTNTGELFFGEGSRLTVL.